This entry lists 21 T cell receptor beta chains sequenced from one sample in a study of T cells in Graves' hyperthyroidism and ophthalmopathy. RNA transcripts yielded amplified TCR beta CDR3 regions. The primer set for the first-round RT-PCR of the TCR CDR3 was HTBI. MiXCR, applied by TCRdb to the multiplex PCR reads, yields one record per CDR3 protein. Among 500,000 to 750,000 distinct CDR3 sequences listed, over 12% were seen once. The sequenced material came from blood. Every receptor here comes from a woman aged 18-30 years with Graves' ophthalmopathy.

This clonotype appeared many times. This chain links TRBV2 with TRBJ2-1; 8 bases align to TRBD1. Germline V gives CDR1 SNHLY, CDR2 FYNNEI. The ends lost 9 bases at V and 4 bases at J; junction bases unmatched: 8. The CDR3 contains 14 residues. CDR3 protein: CASIAGTGYNEQFF. The CDR3 DNA sequence: TGTGCCAGTATTGCCGGGACAGGTTACAATGAGCAGTTCTTC.

This clonotype showed up many times. The rearrangement joins TRBV5-1 to TRBJ2-7; D unresolved. CDR3 length: 13 amino acids. The V end was cut by 7 bases, the J end by 3 bases, with 14 bases between. Germline CDR1 reads SGHRS; CDR2 reads YFSETQ. The CDR3 is CASWHGKGYEQYF. CDR3 nucleotides: TGCGCCAGCTGGCATGGGAAAGGCTACGAGCAGTACTTC.

This clonotype occurred many times. CDR3 in amino acids: CASRRGQGAGTQYF. The CDR3 bases are TGTGCCAGCAGACGGGGACAGGGGGCTGGTACGCAGTATTTT. J is TRBJ2-3 and V is TRBV12-3 or TRBV12-4; the match to TRBD1 covers 12 bases. The V and J ends lost 6 bases and 8 bases, in that order; junction bases with no gene match: 6. The CDR3 contains 14 residues.

The chain links TRBV9 to TRBJ1-6; D unresolved. Germline V gives CDR1 SGDLS, CDR2 YYNGEE. V lost 5 bases and J lost 11, with 17 bases in between. CDR3 length: 14 amino acids. Here the CDR3 DNA reads TGTGCCAGCAGTATTGGCACAACTGTTCCACCCCTCCACTTT. Protein sequence: CASSIGTTVPPLHF.

This chain joins TRBV15 and TRBJ1-2; D is undetermined. There are 14 residues in the CDR3. CDR1 is LNHNV, CDR2 YYDKDF, per germline (reference sequence). V lost 0 bases and J lost 4, with 9 bases in between. CDR3 amino acids: CATSRDSSRYGYTF. In nucleotides, the CDR3 is TGTGCCACCAGCAGAGATTCCTCTCGCTATGGCTACACCTTC.

With respect to this clonotype: A single base separates this from a much larger clone, so it may be a read error. This chain connects TRBV5-1 to TRBJ2-1; D is possibly TRBD2 (6 bases). Trimming pared 4 bases from V and 9 bases from J, leaving 20 bases between. Germline CDR1 SGHRS, CDR2 YFSETQ. This CDR3 spans 15 amino acids. CDR3 nucleotide sequence: TGCGCCAGCAGCCCGGGGACTGGCGGGATGGGTGAGCAGTTCTTC. This codes for CASSPGTGGMGEQFF. Variable domain in full (rest from reference TRBV5-1 and TRBJ2-1): KAGVTQTPRYLIKTRGQQVTLSCSPISGHRSVSWYQQTPGQGLQFLFEYFSETQRNKGNFPGRFSGRQFSNSRSEMNVSTLELGDSALYLCASSPGTGGMGEQFFGPGTRLTVL.

At least ten counts were recorded for this clonotype. The CDR3 loop reads CSARDEGIGQPQHF. The CDR3 DNA reads TGCAGTGCTAGAGATGAGGGGATAGGTCAGCCCCAGCATTTT. The chain links TRBV20-1 to TRBJ1-5, with a weak D call TRBD1 (5 bases). The V gene's germline CDR1 is DFQATT and CDR2 SNEGSKA (reference sequence). V was trimmed by 0 bases and J by 6 bases, leaving 12 bases between them. The CDR3 length is 14 residues.

Ten or more counts support this clonotype. The chain uses TRBV5-1 and TRBJ2-3; tentatively, D is TRBD2 (6 bases). The CDR3 totals 14 residues. Trimming shortened V by 5 bases and J by 4 bases, and 14 bases separated the two germline ends. CDR1 is SGHRS, CDR2 YFSETQ, per germline. CDR3 nucleotides: TGCGCCAGCAGTACCCCGGAGGGCGCAGATACGCAGTATTTT. It specifies CASSTPEGADTQYF.

The CDR3 DNA reads TGCAGCGTTGAAGAGGGGAGGGGTTGGGAGACCCAGTACTTC. The encoded protein is CSVEEGRGWETQYF. The chain uses TRBV29-1 and TRBJ2-5, with 7 bases fitting TRBD2. The CDR3 runs to 14 residues. From germline, CDR1 is SQVTM and CDR2 ANQGSEA. Trimming at V came to 0 bases and at J to 5 bases, leaving 6 bases not matched to a gene.

The chain employs TRBV27 and TRBJ2-7; 13 bases fit TRBD2. The length of the CDR3 is 15 residues. Unmatched junction bases numbered 4, after V lost 4 bases and J lost 4 bases. Germline V gene sequence: CDR1 MNHEY, CDR2 SMNVEV (reference sequence). The CDR3 DNA sequence: TGTGCCAGCAGTTGGACTAGCGGGAGTGCTTACGAGCAGTACTTC. Encoded protein: CASSWTSGSAYEQYF.

V is TRBV9 and J is TRBJ2-2; D possibly uses TRBD1 or TRBD2 (5 bases each). Trimming pared 1 base from V and 4 bases from J, leaving 11 bases between. The CDR3 totals 15 residues. Germline V gene data show CDR1 as SGDLS and CDR2 as YYNGEE. CDR3 in amino acids: CASSVQEGTTGELFF. Written as DNA, the CDR3 is TGTGCCAGCAGCGTACAAGAGGGGACCACCGGGGAGCTGTTTTTT.

At least ten counts were recorded for this clonotype. This sequence joins TRBV2 and TRBJ2-3; D is possibly TRBD2 (5 bases). The CDR3 is made up of 12 amino acids. Trimming stripped 9 bases from V and 5 bases from J, with 12 bases between. Germline V gene lookup returns CDR1 SNHLY and CDR2 FYNNEI. CDR3: CASSYGGDTQYF. CDR3 sequence (DNA): TGTGCCAGTTCTTATGGAGGAGATACGCAGTATTTT.

The sample holds many counts of this clonotype. The chain is built from TRBV5-1 and TRBJ2-3; 7 bases are a match to TRBD2. From germline, CDR1 is SGHRS and CDR2 YFSETQ. V shed 0 bases and J 0 bases; nucleotides not matched to a gene: 4. The CDR3 consists of 16 residues. The CDR3 bases are TGCGCCAGCAGCTTGGGGCCTAGCGGTAGCACAGATACGCAGTATTTT. It is translated as CASSLGPSGSTDTQYF.

In this sample, this clonotype turned up a few times. The chain joins TRBV7-3 to TRBJ2-2, with a possible D match to TRBD2 (5 bases). V was shortened by 4 bases and J by 6 bases, with 15 bases between the two germline ends. The CDR3 is 15 residues long. Germline V CDR1 and CDR2: SGHTA, FQGTGA. The CDR3, as DNA: TGTGCCAGCAGCTCACCTACTAGTACCGCCGGGGAGCTGTTTTTT. Residues: CASSSPTSTAGELFF. Full variable domain (remainder filled in from reference TRBV7-3 and TRBJ2-2): GAGVSQTPSNKVTEKGKYVELRCDPISGHTALYWYRQSLGQGPEFLIYFQGTGAADDSGLPNDRFFAVRPEGSVSTLKIQRTERGDSAVYLCASSSPTSTAGELFFGEGSRLTVL.

CDR3 amino acids: CASSHQGTGAGDTIYF. In nucleotides, the CDR3 is TGTGCCAGCAGCCACCAGGGGACAGGGGCAGGTGACACCATATATTTT. This chain joins TRBV13 and TRBJ1-3; 10 bases map to TRBD1. The J segment lost 8 bases and the V segment lost 5 bases, leaving 12 bases of the junction unmatched. In germline, CDR1 is PRHDT, CDR2 FYEKMQ (reference sequence). The CDR3 length is 16 residues.

This clonotype was seen at least ten times. V usage is TRBV12-3 or TRBV12-4 and J usage is TRBJ1-5; D gene uncertain. This CDR3 contains 13 residues. The ends were cut back, 1 base at V and 5 bases at J, with 6 bases in the middle. CDR3 protein: CASSLGEDQPQHF. CDR3 in DNA: TGTGCCAGCAGTTTAGGGGAGGATCAGCCCCAGCATTTT.

In this sample, this clonotype turned up many times. The chain carries TRBV12-3 or TRBV12-4 and TRBJ1-3, with D uncertain. This CDR3 is 16 amino acids long. V was clipped by 2 bases and J by 0 bases, with 11 bases between them. The chain's CDR3 is CASSLIPRGSGNTIYF. DNA of the CDR3: TGTGCCAGCAGTTTAATTCCGCGTGGCTCTGGAAACACCATATATTTT.

This clonotype has more than one count but fewer than ten. This rearrangement joins TRBV7-2 to TRBJ2-2, with 9 nucleotides matching TRBD1. Germline V gene data show CDR1 as SGHTA and CDR2 as FQGNSA. V gave up 4 bases and J gave up 3 bases; unmatched junction bases: 6. The CDR3 contains 16 residues. CDR3 coding DNA: TGTGCCAGCAGCTACTACAGGGGGCGAGACACCGGGGAGCTGTTTTTT. Its protein product is CASSYYRGRDTGELFF.

This clonotype occurred many times. V and J are TRBV29-1 and TRBJ2-1; 8 positions match TRBD2. With V trimmed by 6 bases and J by 5 bases, 15 bases remained unmatched. The CDR3 extends over 16 amino acids. CDR1 and CDR2 (germline): SQVTM, ANQGSEA. The chain's CDR3 is CSVMGSSSGSHNEQFF. CDR3 DNA sequence: TGCAGCGTCATGGGATCCTCCAGCGGGAGTCACAATGAGCAGTTCTTC.

The chain couples TRBV19 to TRBJ1-5; D is unresolved. The CDR3 totals 13 residues. V dropped 11 bases and J dropped 2 bases, with 13 bases sitting between them. Germline CDR1 is LNHDA and CDR2 is SQIVND (reference sequence). The CDR3 DNA follows: TGTGCCGCGGGTATTCAGGGCAATCAGCCCCAGCATTTT. Its translation is CAAGIQGNQPQHF.

This clonotype has ten or more counts. The chain recombines TRBV11-3 with TRBJ1-4; D call uncertain. Germline V lookup: CDR1 SGHNT, CDR2 YENEEA. Between the trimmed V and J ends, which lost 4 bases and 6 bases, there was a span of 15 bases. This CDR3 region has 15 residues. Here the CDR3 DNA reads TGTGCCAGCAGCTCGCCGGTCTCGAGGGATGAAAAACTGTTTTTT. Protein sequence: CASSSPVSRDEKLFF.